This T cell receptor (beta chain) was identified during a study of T cell responses to AZD1222 COVID-19 vaccine. The data were produced by immunoSEQ multiplex PCR, yet TCRdb's version contains in-frame clones alone and is incomplete. The sample includes around 120,000 clones, 88% of them seen just once. V was clipped by 4 bases and J by 0 bases, with 12 bases between them. Germline CDR1 and CDR2: MNHEY and SVGAGI. The length of the CDR3 is 15 residues. This sequence was found in an adult in good health. The gene calls are TRBV6-5 and TRBJ1-1; the D gene is possibly TRBD1 (6 bases). The starting material was peripheral blood, obtained on day 0 of AZD1222 vaccination. The CDR3 DNA reads TGTGCCAGCAGTTTTGGGTCAGGGGTGAACACTGAAGCTTTCTTT. Protein product: CASSFGSGVNTEAFF.